A single sample gave rise to the 32 T cell receptor beta chains below, sequenced in a study of cytomegalovirus exposure and HLA in healthy donors. The PCR had 60 Vbeta and 13 Jbeta primers. Clones were sequenced by immunoSEQ multiplex PCR, and TCRdb holds only the in-frame ones, with some missing. The repertoire holds under 200,000 clones, with roughly 78% as singletons. Sequenced sample: PBMCs. Receptor source: a woman in her 50s in good health and CMV-seropositive.

This rearrangement joins TRBV5-6 to TRBJ2-3; D is uncertain. V lost 0 bases, J lost 0 bases, and 11 bases lay in between. There are 16 residues in the CDR3. CDR1 is SGHDT and CDR2 is YYEEEE in the germline V gene. For the CDR3, the DNA is TGTGCCAGCAGCTTGGGAGGCTTACTTAGCACAGATACGCAGTATTTT. Protein product: CASSLGGLLSTDTQYF.

The chain has TRBV28 and TRBJ2-1; TRBD2 matches 9 bases. Germline CDR1 MDHEN, CDR2 SYDVKM. The length of the CDR3 is 15 residues. V shed 5 bases and J 6 bases; nucleotides not matched to a gene: 8. The CDR3 here is CASSETSGWGNEQFF. The CDR3 nucleotides are TGTGCCAGCAGTGAAACTAGCGGGTGGGGCAATGAGCAGTTCTTC.

Turning to this clone: One end of the junction fails to match germline, which may point to a read error. The chain has TRBV7-9 and TRBJ1-6; TRBD1 aligns across 10 bases. CDR3 length equals 17 residues. The V gene's germline CDR1 is SEHNR and CDR2 FQNEAQ (reference sequence). CDR3 DNA sequence: TGTTCCAGCAGCCGTTTTATGACAGGGGGCAAGTTATCACCCCTCCACTTT. Translated, it gives CSSSRFMTGGKLSPLHF.

This clone appeared a few times. CDR3 region: CASSPGQNYGYTF. The CDR3 coding sequence is TGTGCCAGCAGCCCGGGACAGAACTATGGCTACACCTTC. This chain uses TRBV5-5 with TRBJ1-2; TRBD1 matches at 7 bases. With V trimmed by 4 bases and J by 2 bases, 2 bases remained unmatched. Germline CDR1 and CDR2: SGHKS and YYEKEE (reference sequence). The CDR3 has 13 amino acids.

This CDR3 reads CASSSIGGDYTSPEAFF. The CDR3 nucleotides are TGTGCCAGCAGCTCAATTGGGGGCGACTATACGAGCCCTGAAGCTTTCTTT. The genes are TRBV5-4 and TRBJ1-1; tentative D call: TRBD1 (6 bases). Trimming cost V 3 bases and J 6 bases, with 24 bases left between them. This CDR3 has 17 residues. Germline V gene sequence: CDR1 SGHNT, CDR2 YYREEE (reference sequence).

The rearrangement links TRBV15 to TRBJ2-2; possible D gene TRBD2, 6 bases. Trimming removed 6 bases at V and 7 bases at J, with 6 bases between. The CDR3 covers 11 residues. Germline loops: CDR1 LNHNV, CDR2 YYDKDF (reference sequence). In nucleotides, the CDR3 is TGTGCCACCAGGGGGGGCGGGGAGCTGTTTTTT. Protein product: CATRGGGELFF.

This clone was seen only a few times. This chain connects TRBV9 to TRBJ2-5; 7 bases line up with TRBD2. Trimming took 3 bases from V and 3 from J; bases not matched to a gene: 8. Germline V lookup: CDR1 SGDLS, CDR2 YYNGEE. The CDR3 consists of 15 residues. The CDR3 DNA is TGTGCCAGCAGCGGGCCGGCTAGCGGCGAAGAGACCCAGTACTTC. This codes for CASSGPASGEETQYF.

The V gene is TRBV7-2, the J gene TRBJ2-7; TRBD2 matches at 8 bases. The V and J ends lost 5 bases and 6 bases, in that order; junction bases with no gene match: 12. Germline-derived CDR1 and CDR2 are SGHTA and FQGNSA. This CDR3 has 15 residues. The CDR3 sequence: CASSLSGGAPSEQYF. The CDR3 DNA is TGTGCCAGCAGCCTGTCGGGGGGGGCCCCCTCCGAGCAGTACTTC.

The rearrangement uses TRBV2 and TRBJ2-7; D is possibly TRBD1 (5 bases). V shed 7 bases and J shed 9 bases, with 16 bases lying between them. CDR3 size: 12 residues. Germline-derived CDR1 and CDR2 are SNHLY and FYNNEI. The CDR3 sequence: CASTTPRAVQYF. The CDR3 DNA follows: TGTGCCAGCACTACGCCCAGGGCCGTGCAGTACTTC. Full variable domain (remainder filled in from reference TRBV2 and TRBJ2-7): EPEVTQTPSHQVTQMGQEVILRCVPISNHLYFYWYRQILGQKVEFLVSFYNNEISEKSEIFDDQFSVERPDGSNFTLKIRSTKLEDSAMYFCASTTPRAVQYFGPGTRLTVT.

This clone was seen more than once but under ten times. The chain joins TRBV15 to TRBJ2-1, with TRBD2 identical over 11 bases. Germline V CDR1 and CDR2: LNHNV, YYDKDF (reference sequence). CDR3 size: 15 residues. V gave up 0 bases and J gave up 6 bases; unmatched junction bases: 1. The DNA for the CDR3 is TGTGCCACCAGCAGAGATAGCGGGGGGGCCAATGAGCAGTTCTTC. The encoded protein is CATSRDSGGANEQFF.

The chain joins TRBV4-2 to TRBJ2-5; unclear D gene. Trimming shortened V by 1 base and J by 4 bases, and 10 bases separated the two germline ends. The CDR3 runs 14 residues. The germline CDR1 and CDR2 sequences are LGHNA and YNFKEQ. CDR3 in amino acids: CASSQGPESETQYF. The DNA of the CDR3 is TGTGCCAGCAGCCAAGGGCCGGAGTCAGAGACCCAGTACTTC.

The rearrangement joins TRBV7-9 to TRBJ1-1, with TRBD1 identical over 7 bases. From germline, CDR1 is SEHNR and CDR2 FQNEAQ (reference sequence). The V and J ends lost 4 bases and 2 bases, in that order; junction bases with no gene match: 4. CDR3 length equals 14 residues. This CDR3 reads CASSYRGNNTEAFF. DNA of the CDR3: TGTGCCAGCAGCTACAGGGGTAATAACACTGAAGCTTTCTTT.

The chain employs TRBV6-1 and TRBJ2-7; TRBD1 is a possible D gene (6 bases). The CDR3 extends over 13 amino acids. From germline, CDR1 is MNHNS and CDR2 SASEGT. The V end was cut by 6 bases, the J end by 1 base, with 10 bases between. CDR3 protein: CASRSQGSYEQYF. The CDR3 bases are TGTGCCAGCAGGTCACAGGGTTCCTACGAGCAGTACTTC.

This chain links TRBV7-9 with TRBJ1-1; D might be TRBD1 (6 bases). Trimming stripped 4 bases from V and 5 bases from J, with 14 bases between. Germline V lookup: CDR1 SEHNR, CDR2 FQNEAQ (reference sequence). The CDR3 contains 14 residues. The CDR3 DNA follows: TGTGCCAGCAGCTACCTACAGGGTAGGACTGAAGCTTTCTTT. Protein: CASSYLQGRTEAFF. The whole variable domain, remainder taken from reference TRBV7-9 and TRBJ1-1, is DTGVSQNPRHKITKRGQNVTFRCDPISEHNRLYWYRQTLGQGPEFLTYFQNEAQLEKSRLLSDRFSAERPKGSFSTLEIQRTEQGDSAMYLCASSYLQGRTEAFFGQGTRLTVV.

The chain employs TRBV5-6 and TRBJ2-3, with 11 bases fitting TRBD2. The V and J ends lost 2 bases and 3 bases, in that order; junction bases with no gene match: 2. This CDR3 has 15 amino acids. Germline V gives CDR1 SGHDT, CDR2 YYEEEE. The CDR3 here is CASSFIAGGTDTQYF. The CDR3 bases are TGTGCCAGCAGCTTTATAGCGGGGGGGACAGATACGCAGTATTTT.

The genes are TRBV7-2 and TRBJ2-5; 15 nucleotides align to TRBD2. CDR1 and CDR2 (germline): SGHTA, FQGNSA. The CDR3 consists of 18 residues. Trimming took 4 bases from V and 5 from J; bases not matched to a gene: 11. The CDR3 nucleotides read TGTGCCAGCAGCTCTTCCCGGACTAGCGGGGGGGCCCTGGAGACCCAGTACTTC. Its protein product is CASSSSRTSGGALETQYF. Full variable domain (remainder filled in from reference TRBV7-2 and TRBJ2-5): GAGVSQSPSNKVTEKGKDVELRCDPISGHTALYWYRQSLGQGLEFLIYFQGNSAPDKSGLPSDRFSAERTGGSVSTLTIQRTQQEDSAVYLCASSSSRTSGGALETQYFGPGTRLLVL.

The chain combines TRBV2 with TRBJ2-5; 10 bases agree with TRBD1. The DNA matches TRBJ2-7 better at its end, which makes the J call doubtful. CDR1 SNHLY and CDR2 FYNNEI come from the germline V gene. CDR3 length equals 16 residues. The chain's CDR3 is CASSDEGTGVTYEQYF. Written as DNA, the CDR3 is TGTGCCAGCAGTGATGAAGGGACAGGGGTTACCTACGAGCAGTACTTC.

The genes are TRBV7-9 and TRBJ1-2; D gene uncertain. The CDR3 is 14 residues long. Germline lookup yields CDR1 SEHNR and CDR2 FQNEAQ (reference sequence). Trimming took 5 bases from V and 2 from J, leaving 12 bases between them. The chain's CDR3 is CASSLLQVNYGYTF. DNA for the CDR3: TGTGCCAGCAGCCTCCTCCAGGTGAACTATGGCTACACCTTC.

The chain links TRBV30 to TRBJ2-7, with D possibly TRBD2 on 5 matching bases. In germline, CDR1 is GTSNPN, CDR2 SVGIG (reference sequence). V shed 6 bases and J shed 9 bases, with 24 bases lying between them. This CDR3 region has 14 residues. CDR3 DNA: TGTGCCTGCTACAGCGGAACAGCCCCCCTCGGGCAGTACTTC. Encoded protein: CACYSGTAPLGQYF. The full variable domain, in which reference TRBV30 and TRBJ2-7 provide the parts outside the CDR3, is SQTIHQWPATLVQPVGSPLSLECTVEGTSNPNLYWYRQAAGRGLQLLFYSVGIGQISSEVPQNLSASRPQDRQFILSSKKLLLSDSGFYLCACYSGTAPLGQYFGPGTRLTVT.

V usage is TRBV4-2 and J usage is TRBJ1-1; 7 bases align to TRBD1. V was pared by 2 bases and J by 3 bases, with 3 bases of the junction left unmatched. Per germline, CDR1 LGHNA and CDR2 YNFKEQ. CDR3 length equals 14 residues. CDR3 sequence reads: CASSQRGQYTEAFF. The CDR3 DNA reads TGTGCCAGCAGCCAAAGGGGACAGTACACTGAAGCTTTCTTT.

This chain uses TRBV28 with TRBJ1-2, with 10 bases aligning to TRBD1. The junction had 7 bases not matched to a gene; V was cut back by 5 bases and J by 4 bases. The V gene's germline CDR1 is MDHEN and CDR2 SYDVKM. This CDR3 spans 15 amino acids. In DNA form, the CDR3 reads TGTGCCAGCAGTCCTGGGACAGGGGTGGTCTATGGCTACACCTTC. Residues: CASSPGTGVVYGYTF.

The chain has TRBV19 and TRBJ2-7, with 12 bases fitting TRBD1. With 5 bases clipped from V and 2 bases from J, the junction kept 4 bases outside the gene matches. CDR1 is LNHDA, CDR2 SQIVND, per germline (reference sequence). The CDR3 totals 15 residues. CDR3 region: CASSLGQGATYEQYF. As DNA, the CDR3 is TGTGCCAGTAGTCTGGGACAGGGGGCTACCTACGAGCAGTACTTC.

The chain combines TRBV29-1 with TRBJ1-2, with D hard to call. From germline, CDR1 is SQVTM and CDR2 ANQGSEA. Deletions cut 7 bases from V and 8 bases from J, with 17 bases between. The CDR3 is 12 amino acids. The CDR3 nucleotides are TGCAGCGCTGCCGGGCCTAGCGACGGCTACACCTTC. Translation gives CSAAGPSDGYTF. The variable domain in full, with the rest retrieved from reference TRBV29-1 and TRBJ1-2, is SAVISQKPSRDICQRGTSLTIQCQVDSQVTMMFWYRQQPGQSLTLIATANQGSEATYESGFVIDKFPISRPNLTFSTLTVSNMSPEDSSIYLCSAAGPSDGYTFGSGTRLTVV.

The rearrangement joins TRBV7-8 to TRBJ1-1; 7 bases agree with TRBD1. The length of the CDR3 is 12 residues. J lost 8 bases, V lost 2 bases, and 2 bases had no gene match. Germline CDR1 reads SGHVS; CDR2 reads FQNEAQ. CDR3 nucleotide sequence: TGTGCCAGCAGCTTAAGGGGGCGGGAAGCTTTCTTT. Amino acids: CASSLRGREAFF. The entire variable domain, with the rest obtained from reference TRBV7-8 and TRBJ1-1, is as follows: GAGVSQSPRYKVAKRGQDVALRCDPISGHVSLFWYQQALGQGPEFLTYFQNEAQLDKSGLPSDRFFAERPEGSVSTLKIQRTQQEDSAVYLCASSLRGREAFFGQGTRLTVV.

The chain couples TRBV18 to TRBJ2-7; 8 bases match TRBD1. Germline V gene sequence: CDR1 KGHSH, CDR2 LQKENI. V was clipped by 4 bases and J by 3 bases; unmatched bases: 8. This CDR3 spans 15 amino acids. CDR3 nucleotides: TGTGCCAGCTCACAATCGACAGGGGAACTCTACGAGCAGTACTTC. As protein: CASSQSTGELYEQYF.

The V and J genes are TRBV4-3 and TRBJ2-2; D unresolved. This CDR3 contains 14 residues. Germline values: CDR1 LGHNA, CDR2 YSLEER. With 1 base removed from V and 6 bases from J, the gap between germline ends came to 9 bases. CDR3 loop: CASSQADGSGELFF. Written as DNA, the CDR3 is TGCGCCAGCAGCCAAGCTGATGGCTCCGGGGAGCTGTTTTTT.

The chain has TRBV7-3 and TRBJ2-3, with unresolved D. Germline V CDR1 and CDR2: SGHTA, FQGTGA. Between the trimmed V and J ends, which lost 5 bases and 0 bases, there was a span of 15 bases. This CDR3 is built from 16 residues. CDR3 nucleotide sequence: TGTGCCAGCAGCCCCCAACCAGCGACCAGCACAGATACGCAGTATTTT. It is translated as CASSPQPATSTDTQYF.

CDR3: CASSFSGLHLTKNIQYF. CDR3 nucleotides: TGTGCCAGCAGCTTTTCCGGACTCCACTTGACCAAAAACATTCAGTACTTC. This chain connects TRBV5-6 to TRBJ2-4, with D tentatively TRBD2 (5 bases). CDR1 SGHDT and CDR2 YYEEEE come from the germline V gene. V was cut by 2 bases and J by 2 bases, with 17 bases left in between. This CDR3 has 17 amino acids. Full variable domain (missing parts from reference TRBV5-6 and TRBJ2-4): DAGVTQSPTHLIKTRGQQVTLRCSPKSGHDTVSWYQQALGQGPQFIFQYYEEEERQRGNFPDRFSGHQFPNYSSELNVNALLLGDSALYLCASSFSGLHLTKNIQYFGAGTRLSVL.

The rearrangement uses TRBV6-6 and TRBJ1-2; D gene unclear. Germline assignment: CDR1 MNHNY and CDR2 SVGAGI (reference sequence). Trimming left V 4 bases short and J 4 bases short, with 10 bases between. There are 13 residues in the CDR3. The CDR3 here is CASSSAEVYGYTF. The CDR3 bases are TGTGCCAGCAGTTCGGCGGAGGTCTATGGCTACACCTTC.

The V and J genes are TRBV28 and TRBJ2-7, with a weak D call TRBD1 (7 bases). This CDR3 has 16 amino acids. V lost 6 bases, J lost 5 bases, and 23 bases lay in between. Per the germline V gene, CDR1 is MDHEN and CDR2 is SYDVKM. The CDR3 loop is CASSPLGGRGSNEQYF. Written as DNA, the CDR3 is TGTGCCAGCAGCCCCCTGGGGGGCAGGGGGAGTAACGAGCAGTACTTC.

The CDR3 here is CASSEGDRGYEQYF. In DNA, the CDR3 is TGTGCCAGCAGTGAGGGGGACAGGGGTTACGAGCAGTACTTC. The genes are TRBV2 and TRBJ2-7; 10 nucleotides align to TRBD1. V was clipped by 3 bases and J by 4 bases; unmatched bases: 3. Looked up from germline, CDR1 is SNHLY and CDR2 is FYNNEI. There are 14 residues in the CDR3.

The J gene is TRBJ1-2, the V gene TRBV5-1, with D tentatively TRBD1 (6 bases). Germline CDR1 reads SGHRS; CDR2 reads YFSETQ. CDR3 length equals 17 residues. The V and J ends lost 0 bases and 8 bases respectively, with 23 bases between them. CDR3: CASSLGSSGGARDGYTF. In DNA form, the CDR3 reads TGCGCCAGCAGCTTGGGGTCCTCGGGGGGGGCGCGGGACGGCTACACCTTC. The variable domain in full, completed from reference TRBV5-1 and TRBJ1-2, reads KAGVTQTPRYLIKTRGQQVTLSCSPISGHRSVSWYQQTPGQGLQFLFEYFSETQRNKGNFPGRFSGRQFSNSRSEMNVSTLELGDSALYLCASSLGSSGGARDGYTFGSGTRLTVV.